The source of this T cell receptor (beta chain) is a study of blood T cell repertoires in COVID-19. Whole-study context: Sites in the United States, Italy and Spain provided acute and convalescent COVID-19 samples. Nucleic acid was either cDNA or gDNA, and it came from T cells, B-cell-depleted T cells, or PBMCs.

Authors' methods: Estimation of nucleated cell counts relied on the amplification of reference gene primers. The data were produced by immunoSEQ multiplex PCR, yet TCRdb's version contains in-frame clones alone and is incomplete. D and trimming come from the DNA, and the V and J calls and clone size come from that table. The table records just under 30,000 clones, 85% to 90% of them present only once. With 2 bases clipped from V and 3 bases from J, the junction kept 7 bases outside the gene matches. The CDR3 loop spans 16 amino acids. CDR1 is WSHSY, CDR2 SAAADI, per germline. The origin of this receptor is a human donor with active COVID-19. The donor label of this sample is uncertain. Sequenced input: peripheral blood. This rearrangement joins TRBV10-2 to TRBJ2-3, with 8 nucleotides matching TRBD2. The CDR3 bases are TGCGCCAGCAGTGAGCCCGGGGGGGTAGGTACAGATACGCAGTATTTT. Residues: CASSEPGGVGTDTQYF.